The clone carrying this T cell receptor beta chain was counted at least ten times. There were TCR beta CDR3 regions amplified from RNA transcripts. The HTBI set primed first-round TCR CDR3 RT-PCR. TCRdb re-called the multiplex PCR reads with MiXCR, one entry per CDR3 protein. Among roughly 99,000 distinct CDR3 sequences, approximately 16% were seen once, and the ten largest hold around two fifths. In germline, CDR1 is MNHEY, CDR2 SVGEGT. This CDR3 region has 14 residues. Germline trimming cut 4 bases from V and 8 bases from J; bases unmatched to any gene: 4. Patients were aged 18 to 65, had disease duration under 2 months, and had newly diagnosed hyperthyroidism. The data belong to a study of T cells in Graves' hyperthyroidism and ophthalmopathy.

The rearrangement links TRBV6-2 or TRBV6-3 to TRBJ2-1; 11 positions match TRBD1. Sequencing used blood. This TCR was sampled from a woman aged 45 to 65 with Graves' hyperthyroidism. CDR3 nucleotide sequence: TGTGCCAGCAGTTCCGGGACAGGGGGATATGAGCAGTTCTTC. Protein product: CASSSGTGGYEQFF.